The 27 T cell receptor beta chains listed next were all sequenced from one sample in a study of identical twins. TCRdb itself ran the 5' RACE reads through MiXCR, one entry per CDR3 protein. The sample contains about 340,000 distinct CDR3 sequences, approximately 8.7% of which appear only once. The sequenced sample was naive T cells sorted from blood. Receptors originate from a woman aged 50 to 60 in good health.

The rearrangement links TRBV20-1 to TRBJ1-5, with a weak D call TRBD1 (5 bases). V was cut by 0 bases and J by 1 base, with 13 bases left in between. The CDR3 has 16 residues. The V gene's germline CDR1 is DFQATT and CDR2 SNEGSKA (reference sequence). The DNA of the CDR3 is TGCAGTGCTAGAGATGAAGTAGGGGTGAGCAATCAGCCCCAGCATTTT. Protein sequence: CSARDEVGVSNQPQHF.

This clonotype was seen at least ten times. This chain uses TRBV27 with TRBJ2-7; 8 positions agree with TRBD1. The CDR3 has 15 residues. The germline V gene has CDR1 MNHEY and CDR2 SMNVEV (reference sequence). J was trimmed by 2 bases and V by 3 bases; bases with no gene match: 6. This CDR3 is CASSLAAGGPYEQYF. DNA for the CDR3: TGTGCCAGCAGTTTGGCGGCAGGGGGCCCCTACGAGCAGTACTTC.

The rearrangement links TRBV3-1 to TRBJ1-6; D ambiguous. Trimming stripped 0 bases from V and 0 bases from J, with 9 bases between. There are 17 residues in the CDR3. Germline CDR1 and CDR2: LGHDT and YNNKEL (reference sequence). This CDR3 is CASSQESTGSYNSPLHF. Here the CDR3 DNA reads TGTGCCAGCAGCCAAGAAAGTACCGGCTCCTATAATTCACCCCTCCACTTT.

This clonotype was seen a handful of times. The rearrangement uses TRBV5-1 and TRBJ2-5; 7 bases are a match to TRBD2. The CDR3 contains 17 residues. V lost 0 bases to trimming and J lost 1 base; unmatched junction nucleotides: 9. Looked up from germline, CDR1 is SGHRS and CDR2 is YFSETQ. Here the CDR3 reads CASSLDGGSFPQETQYF. DNA for the CDR3: TGCGCCAGCAGCTTGGACGGCGGGAGTTTTCCCCAAGAGACCCAGTACTTC.

This clonotype has a count of ten or more. This chain uses TRBV21-1 with TRBJ1-3; the table's D gene call, TRBD1, was not cross checked with the DNA. TRBV21-1 is a documented pseudogene. The CDR3 is 18 residues long. Here the CDR3 DNA reads TGTGCCAGCAGCAAAGGAAGAGGACACTTACTCTCTGGAAACACCATATATTTT. This sequence encodes CASSKGRGHLLSGNTIYF.

The chain couples TRBV2 to TRBJ2-3; D tentatively reads TRBD1 or TRBD2 (5 bases each). V lost 8 bases, J lost 5 bases, and 20 bases lay in between. CDR1 and CDR2 from the germline V gene are SNHLY and FYNNEI. The CDR3 covers 15 residues. The CDR3 bases are TGTGCCAGCCGCCCCGGGGCCCCGAAGGGAGATACGCAGTATTTT. Protein: CASRPGAPKGDTQYF.

About this clonotype: A read error may be the cause here, since a much bigger clone is one base away. This sequence joins TRBV9 and TRBJ2-1; a weak D match, TRBD1 (5 bases). Germline CDR1 reads SGDLS; CDR2 reads YYNGEE. This CDR3 has 14 amino acids. Here the CDR3 reads CASSVGGWGNEPFF. The DNA for the CDR3 is TGTGCCAGCAGCGTAGGTGGGTGGGGCAATGAGCCGTTCTTC.

There are a few counts of this clonotype. The chain is built from TRBV5-5 and TRBJ2-2, with 10 bases aligning to TRBD2. CDR1 and CDR2 from the germline V gene are SGHKS and YYEKEE (reference sequence). The V gene end was trimmed by 3 bases and the J gene end by 0 bases; junction bases not matched to a gene: 2. CDR3 length: 16 residues. This CDR3 reads CASSYGLAANTGELFF. CDR3 bases: TGTGCCAGCAGCTACGGACTAGCGGCGAACACCGGGGAGCTGTTTTTT.

This clonotype was seen ten or more times. V is TRBV24-1 and J is TRBJ1-2; 8 bases are shared with TRBD1. The CDR3 has 14 residues. V dropped 9 bases and J dropped 5; count of bases not matched to a gene: 10. CDR1 and CDR2 (germline): KGHDR, SFDVKD. The CDR3 sequence is CATGVPDRVYGYTF. The CDR3 bases are TGTGCCACCGGGGTCCCGGACAGGGTTTATGGCTACACCTTC.

This clonotype was seen more than once but under ten times. The chain carries TRBV2 and TRBJ2-1, with D possibly being TRBD1 or TRBD2 (5 bases each). V was pared by 7 bases and J by 1 base, with 14 bases between. Germline V gene lookup returns CDR1 SNHLY and CDR2 FYNNEI. The CDR3 is made up of 15 amino acids. This CDR3 is CASKSGGPSYNEQFF. The CDR3 region has the DNA TGTGCCAGCAAGAGTGGGGGTCCATCCTACAATGAGCAGTTCTTC.

This clonotype has more than one count but fewer than ten. V gene TRBV24-1 combines with J gene TRBJ1-2, with unresolved D. The CDR3 has 12 residues. The V end lost 4 bases, the J end lost 1 base, and 3 bases lay between the germline ends. Germline CDR1 KGHDR, CDR2 SFDVKD. The CDR3 nucleotides are TGTGCCACCAGTGACAGTAACTATGGCTACACCTTC. Translating it yields CATSDSNYGYTF.

The chain carries TRBV24-1 and TRBJ2-3; D is uncertain. V shed 5 bases and J shed 8 bases, with 13 bases lying between them. Germline V gene data show CDR1 as KGHDR and CDR2 as SFDVKD. This CDR3 is 13 amino acids long. This CDR3 reads CATSAGALGTQYF. The CDR3, as DNA: TGTGCCACCAGTGCGGGCGCATTGGGTACGCAGTATTTT.

This clonotype was seen only a few times. The V and J genes are TRBV2 and TRBJ2-3, with TRBD2 as a possible D gene (6 bases). V was trimmed by 5 bases and J by 0 bases, leaving 12 bases between them. This CDR3 contains 15 residues. Germline loops: CDR1 SNHLY, CDR2 FYNNEI. The chain's CDR3 is CASSSGSASTDTQYF. CDR3 DNA sequence: TGTGCCAGCAGTAGCGGGTCCGCCAGCACAGATACGCAGTATTTT.

This clonotype was counted between two and nine times. V usage is TRBV18 and J usage is TRBJ2-7, with 10 bases lining up with TRBD2. In germline, CDR1 is KGHSH, CDR2 LQKENI. V shed 5 bases and J 4 bases; nucleotides not matched to a gene: 5. The CDR3 runs 14 residues. CDR3 loop: CASSSGLAVYEQYV. The DNA of the CDR3 is TGTGCCAGCTCATCTGGACTAGCGGTATACGAGCAGTACGTC.

This clonotype was counted between two and nine times. The rearrangement joins TRBV23-1 to TRBJ2-1; D is ambiguous. TRBV23-1 is an ORF for which the function is uncertain. The CDR3 is 14 amino acids. V shed 0 bases and J shed 8 bases, with 11 bases lying between them. CDR3 loop: CASSQSLGWDEQFF. CDR3 sequence (DNA): TGCGCCAGCAGTCAATCCCTCGGATGGGATGAGCAGTTCTTC.

Many counts were recorded for this clonotype. This sequence joins TRBV5-1 and TRBJ2-7, with D perhaps TRBD1 (6 bases). The V gene lost 4 bases and the J gene lost 3 bases, with 17 bases spanning the gap. Germline V gene data show CDR1 as SGHRS and CDR2 as YFSETQ. CDR3 length: 15 residues. The CDR3 here is CASSVLTGTYYEQYF. CDR3 in DNA: TGCGCCAGCAGCGTCCTGACAGGCACATACTACGAGCAGTACTTC. The full variable domain, completed using reference TRBV5-1 and TRBJ2-7, is KAGVTQTPRYLIKTRGQQVTLSCSPISGHRSVSWYQQTPGQGLQFLFEYFSETQRNKGNFPGRFSGRQFSNSRSEMNVSTLELGDSALYLCASSVLTGTYYEQYFGPGTRLTVT.

V and J are TRBV6-1 and TRBJ1-2; D is undetermined. V gave up 0 bases and J gave up 4 bases, with 9 bases separating them. The V gene's germline CDR1 is MNHNS and CDR2 SASEGT. The CDR3 totals 14 residues. This CDR3 reads CASSEAAGLYGYTF. The CDR3 DNA is TGTGCCAGCAGTGAAGCGGCAGGCCTCTATGGCTACACCTTC.

Written as DNA, the CDR3 is TGTGCCAGCAGCTCCGGACAGGACCACCATGAAGGCTACACCTTC. Its translation: CASSSGQDHHEGYTF. V gene TRBV6-5 combines with J gene TRBJ1-2; TRBD1 agrees at 7 bases. The junction had 15 bases not matched to a gene; V was cut back by 6 bases and J by 8 bases. The length of the CDR3 is 15 residues. CDR1 MNHEY and CDR2 SVGAGI come from the germline V gene.

This clonotype was counted ten times or more. The gene calls are TRBV20-1 and TRBJ1-2; possibly TRBD1 for D (5 bases). This CDR3 has 14 residues. The germline gives CDR1 DFQATT, CDR2 SNEGSKA (reference sequence). The V gene lost 5 bases and the J gene lost 8 bases, with 21 bases spanning the gap. The CDR3: CSAPQSGARDGYTF. CDR3 nucleotide sequence: TGCAGTGCTCCCCAGAGCGGGGCGCGGGACGGCTACACCTTC.

This clonotype was found a few times. The rearrangement links TRBV24-1 to TRBJ2-1; the D gene is possibly TRBD1 (10 bases). V was pared by 2 bases and J by 2 bases, with 27 bases between. Germline CDR1 KGHDR, CDR2 SFDVKD. This CDR3 is 21 amino acids long. The CDR3 sequence: CATSDYTGTGEAGGTYNEQFF. Written as DNA, the CDR3 is TGTGCCACCAGTGATTACACCGGGACAGGGGAAGCGGGAGGAACCTACAATGAGCAGTTCTTC.

This clonotype occurred many times. The chain joins TRBV29-1 to TRBJ2-2; 10 positions agree with TRBD2. Germline CDR1 is SQVTM and CDR2 is ANQGSEA. The CDR3 extends over 14 amino acids. V gave up 6 bases and J gave up 2 bases; unmatched junction bases: 3. The CDR3 DNA reads TGCAGCGTCGGACTAGCGGTAAACACCGGGGAGCTGTTTTTT. Amino acid sequence: CSVGLAVNTGELFF.

This clonotype has only a few counts. This chain joins TRBV5-1 and TRBJ1-1; 7 nucleotides line up with TRBD1. Trimming cost V 5 bases and J 4 bases; bases outside gene matches: 11. CDR1 and CDR2 from the germline V gene are SGHRS and YFSETQ. The CDR3 is made up of 15 amino acids. CDR3 coding DNA: TGCGCCAGCAGGAGTTCCGGGAGGGGGCTCACTGAAGCTTTCTTT. It is translated as CASRSSGRGLTEAFF.

This clonotype was detected only a few times. The chain carries TRBV29-1 and TRBJ2-7, with 10 bases matching TRBD2. This CDR3 contains 13 residues. The V gene's germline CDR1 is SQVTM and CDR2 ANQGSEA. V shed 7 bases, J shed 4 bases, and the junction held 7 bases outside the gene matches. CDR3 in DNA: TGCAGCGCTGCTAGCGGGAGTGGGTACGAGCAGTACTTC. This encodes CSAASGSGYEQYF.

The rearrangement links TRBV7-9 to TRBJ2-3, with D tentatively TRBD1 (5 bases). This CDR3 has 16 residues. V lost 5 bases and J lost 2, with 17 bases in between. Germline CDR1 and CDR2: SEHNR and FQNEAQ (reference sequence). CDR3 DNA sequence: TGTGCCAGCAGCCGTTCGGTGGACATTTACACAGATACGCAGTATTTT. It specifies CASSRSVDIYTDTQYF.

The V gene is TRBV12-3 or TRBV12-4, the J gene TRBJ2-4; a weak D match, TRBD2 (5 bases). This CDR3 contains 19 residues. Trimming took 3 bases from V and 0 from J, leaving 21 bases between them. CDR3 loop: CASSFGGSQRSLAKNIQYF. CDR3 DNA sequence: TGTGCCAGCAGTTTCGGCGGAAGCCAGCGGTCCCTAGCCAAAAACATTCAGTACTTC.

This clonotype turned up a few times. This chain joins TRBV5-1 and TRBJ2-3, with 7 bases matching TRBD2. This CDR3 has 15 amino acids. The V gene's germline CDR1 is SGHRS and CDR2 YFSETQ. V shed 1 base and J 2 bases; nucleotides not matched to a gene: 4. The CDR3 sequence: CASSLPAGYTDTQYF. CDR3 DNA sequence: TGCGCCAGCAGCTTGCCAGCGGGATACACAGATACGCAGTATTTT.

The rearrangement uses TRBV29-1 and TRBJ2-3; D is possibly TRBD2 (7 bases). This CDR3 region has 17 residues. Germline V lookup: CDR1 SQVTM, CDR2 ANQGSEA. V gave up 1 base and J gave up 0 bases, with 17 bases separating them. CDR3 sequence: CSVEGRRGGRSTDTQYF. The CDR3 nucleotides are TGCAGCGTTGAAGGGCGTAGGGGGGGCCGGAGCACAGATACGCAGTATTTT.